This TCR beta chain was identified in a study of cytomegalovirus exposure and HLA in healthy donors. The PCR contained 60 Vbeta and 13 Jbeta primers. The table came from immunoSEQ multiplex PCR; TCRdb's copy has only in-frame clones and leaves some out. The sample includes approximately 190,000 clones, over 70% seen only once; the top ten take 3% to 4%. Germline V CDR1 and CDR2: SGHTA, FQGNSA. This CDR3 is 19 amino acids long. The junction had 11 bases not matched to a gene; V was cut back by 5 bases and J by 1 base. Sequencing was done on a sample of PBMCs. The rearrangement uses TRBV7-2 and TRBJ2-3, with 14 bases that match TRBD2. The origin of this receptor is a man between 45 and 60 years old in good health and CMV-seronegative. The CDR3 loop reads CASSRIGLAGGLGTDTQYF. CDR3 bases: TGTGCCAGCAGCCGAATCGGACTAGCGGGGGGCCTAGGCACAGATACGCAGTATTTT.